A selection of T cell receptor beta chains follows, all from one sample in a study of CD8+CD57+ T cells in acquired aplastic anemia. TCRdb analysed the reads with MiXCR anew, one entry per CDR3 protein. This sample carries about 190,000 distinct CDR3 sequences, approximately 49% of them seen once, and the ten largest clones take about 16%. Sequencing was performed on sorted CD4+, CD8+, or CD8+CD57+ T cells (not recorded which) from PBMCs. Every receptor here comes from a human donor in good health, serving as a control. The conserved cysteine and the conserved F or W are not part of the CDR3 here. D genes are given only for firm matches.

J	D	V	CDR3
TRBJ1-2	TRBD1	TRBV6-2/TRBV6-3	ASSRLDRGDGYT
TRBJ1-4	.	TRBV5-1	ASRVSGANEKLF
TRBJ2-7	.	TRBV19	ASSAEWGGSYEQY
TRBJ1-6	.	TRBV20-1	SARSGGGSSYNSPLH
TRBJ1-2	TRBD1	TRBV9	ASSDIGTGVGYGYT
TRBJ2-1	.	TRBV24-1	ATSRTPGNEQF
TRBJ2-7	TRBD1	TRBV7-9	ASSLSGQGLYEQY
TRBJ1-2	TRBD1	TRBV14	ASSHPAGQVYGYT
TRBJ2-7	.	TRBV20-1	SARMEGGMREQY
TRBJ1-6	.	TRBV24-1	ATSPSRNSPLH
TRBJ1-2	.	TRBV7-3	ASSLRASGANGYT
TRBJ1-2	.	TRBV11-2	ASSLDPSNYGYT
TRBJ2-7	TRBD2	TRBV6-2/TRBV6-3	ASSYTSGAYEQY
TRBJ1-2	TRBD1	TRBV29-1	SVGTDGYT